This TCR beta chain was recorded in a study of cytomegalovirus exposure and HLA in healthy donors. Points from the study as a whole: Further analysis was carried out later, and it showed several of the most significant clusters appearing linked to common viral pathogens.

The PCR employed 60 Vbeta primers together with 13 Jbeta primers. Measured with immunoSEQ multiplex PCR; TCRdb has only the in-frame clones, and not every one. The table records approximately 97,000 clones, 75% to 80% of them present only once. The germline V gene encodes CDR1 LNHDA and CDR2 SQIVND (reference sequence). The CDR3 totals 13 residues. The ends were cut back, 6 bases at V and 3 bases at J, with 9 bases in the middle. Worth noting for this clone: The antigen is undetermined.

This clonotype originated in a male donor in good health and CMV-seropositive. The rearrangement uses TRBV19 and TRBJ1-5; tentatively, D is TRBD1 (5 bases). Specimen: PBMCs. The CDR3: CASRMTVNQPQHF. The CDR3 DNA reads as TGTGCCAGTAGGATGACAGTCAATCAGCCCCAGCATTTT.